This T cell receptor beta chain was found in a study of Ad26.COV2.S vaccination and SARS-CoV-2 variants. The CDR3 spans 17 residues. Germline assignment: CDR1 LNHNV and CDR2 YYDKDF (reference sequence). V was clipped by 6 bases and J by 6 bases; unmatched bases: 16. This sample's treatment: around 19 received Ad26.COV2.S at low or high dose, single or two shots; 5 received placebo; per-sample allocation not given. The study sampled participants on day 63 after the first vaccine or placebo injection. Here immunoSEQ multiplex PCR was the method, and the copy in TCRdb shows in-frame clones only, minus some. The sample holds around 400,000 clones, over 75% seen once.

The sequencing here drew on peripheral blood, taken in a trial of Ad26.COV2.S vaccine versus placebo. This chain uses TRBV15 with TRBJ2-3; 9 nucleotides agree with TRBD2. The TCR originated in a person between 18 and 60 years old who received the Ad26.COV2.S COVID-19 vaccine or a placebo. The CDR3 DNA follows: TGTGCCACCAGTGGCGGAACGACTAGCGGTCCATTGGATACGCAGTATTTT. This sequence encodes CATSGGTTSGPLDTQYF.